This passage covers 19 T cell receptor beta chains from one sample sequenced in a study of shared clonotypes between healthy human individuals. The repertoire was sequenced with immunoSEQ multiplex PCR; TCRdb's copy has only in-frame clones and lacks some. The sample includes about 490,000 clones, 65% to 85% of them seen just once. The sequencing sample was made of PBMCs. The source of these receptors is a middle-aged woman in good health. Some clones in this sample may be carry-over from other donors' samples.

The V and J genes are TRBV7-3 and TRBJ2-7; maybe TRBD1 (6 bases). The CDR3 has 14 residues. V lost 4 bases and J 1 base, leaving 11 bases between the germline ends. Germline values: CDR1 SGHTA, CDR2 FQGTGA. DNA of the CDR3: TGTGCCAGCAGCTCGCAGGGGACGTCCTACGAGCAGTACTTC. Translated, it gives CASSSQGTSYEQYF.

This clone is a singleton in its sample. The genes are TRBV6-1 and TRBJ1-5; D not certain. The length of the CDR3 is 13 residues. Germline loops: CDR1 MNHNS, CDR2 SASEGT. V lost 2 bases, J lost 3 bases, and 5 bases lay in between. The CDR3 sequence is CASSERLNQPQHF. In DNA form, the CDR3 reads TGTGCCAGCAGTGAACGGCTCAATCAGCCCCAGCATTTT.

V gene TRBV29-1 combines with J gene TRBJ2-3; TRBD2 is a possible D gene (6 bases). The V gene's germline CDR1 is SQVTM and CDR2 ANQGSEA. V gave up 3 bases and J gave up 0 bases, with 13 bases separating them. This CDR3 comprises 15 residues. The CDR3 sequence: CSVEEEGPSTDTQYF. The CDR3 DNA reads TGCAGCGTTGAGGAGGAGGGCCCTAGCACAGATACGCAGTATTTT.

V and J are TRBV19 and TRBJ2-1, with D possibly being TRBD2 (6 bases). Trimming left V 7 bases short and J 4 bases short, with 11 bases between. Looked up from germline, CDR1 is LNHDA and CDR2 is SQIVND (reference sequence). The CDR3 is 13 residues long. The CDR3: CASTPGLYNEQFF. The CDR3, as DNA: TGTGCCAGTACCCCGGGACTTTACAATGAGCAGTTCTTC. Filled out from reference TRBV19 and TRBJ2-1, the complete variable domain reads DGGITQSPKYLFRKEGQNVTLSCEQNLNHDAMYWYRQDPGQGLRLIYYSQIVNDFQKGDIAEGYSVSREKKESFPLTVTSAQKNPTAFYLCASTPGLYNEQFFGPGTRLTVL.

This clone was picked up one time. The rearrangement joins TRBV11-2 to TRBJ2-7; D remains unclear. There are 14 residues in the CDR3. V was cut by 3 bases and J by 3 bases, with 12 bases left in between. CDR1 SGHAT and CDR2 FQNNGV come from the germline V gene. CDR3 bases: TGTGCCAGCAGCTTCGAGCGAGACCTCTACGAGCAGTACTTC. It translates to CASSFERDLYEQYF.

This chain joins TRBV7-9 and TRBJ2-1; tentative D call: TRBD2 (6 bases). CDR1 and CDR2 from the germline V gene are SEHNR and FQNEAQ (reference sequence). V was trimmed by 0 bases and J by 1 base, leaving 16 bases between them. CDR3 length equals 18 residues. CDR3 nucleotide sequence: TGTGCCAGCAGCTTAGCCAGCTTAGCGGCCCCGTCCTACAATGAGCAGTTCTTC. Protein sequence: CASSLASLAAPSYNEQFF.

V and J are TRBV5-4 and TRBJ2-3; D unresolved. This CDR3 has 14 amino acids. V lost 0 bases, J lost 4 bases, and 9 bases lay in between. CDR1 and CDR2 (germline): SGHNT, YYREEE (reference sequence). CDR3 DNA sequence: TGTGCCAGCAGCTTGGGCCATAGCCCAGATACGCAGTATTTT. Its translation is CASSLGHSPDTQYF.

At least ten counts were recorded for this clone. Distinct nucleotide sequences in the sample also encode this CDR3. The chain links TRBV4-3 to TRBJ2-5, with D perhaps matching TRBD2 (6 bases). Trimming cost V 5 bases and J 10 bases, with 20 bases left between them. Germline V lookup: CDR1 LGHNA, CDR2 YSLEER. CDR3 length: 14 residues. CDR3 amino acids: CASSTQLEAEGQYF. The CDR3, as DNA: TGCGCCAGCAGCACCCAACTAGAGGCGGAGGGCCAGTACTTC.

As regards this clone: Other DNA sequences from this sample encode an identical CDR3 as well. The chain couples TRBV29-1 to TRBJ2-3, with 8 positions matching TRBD2. CDR3 length: 13 residues. The J segment lost 6 bases and the V segment lost 4 bases, leaving 6 bases of the junction unmatched. Germline values: CDR1 SQVTM, CDR2 ANQGSEA. CDR3 in DNA: TGCAGCGTTGGGCGAGCGGGAGCTGATACGCAGTATTTT. It translates to CSVGRAGADTQYF.

This clone has more than one count but fewer than ten. Additional DNA sequences in this sample encode the identical CDR3. V is TRBV7-2 and J is TRBJ1-4, with 8 bases lining up with TRBD1. Germline lookup yields CDR1 SGHTA and CDR2 FQGNSA. The CDR3 totals 14 residues. V lost 5 bases, J lost 5 bases, and 4 bases stayed unmatched. The CDR3 sequence is CASSPGGANEKLFF. The CDR3 DNA sequence: TGTGCCAGCAGCCCAGGGGGCGCGAATGAAAAACTGTTTTTT.

Concerning this clone: The same CDR3 can be traced to other DNA sequences in this sample. The V call is TRBV10-3, the J call TRBJ2-3; D remains ambiguous. The V end was cut by 5 bases, the J end by 0 bases, with 3 bases between. The germline gives CDR1 ENHRY, CDR2 SYGVKD. This CDR3 comprises 12 residues. The CDR3 sequence is CAISSSTDTQYF. CDR3 sequence (DNA): TGTGCCATCAGTTCCAGCACAGATACGCAGTATTTT.

The chain is built from TRBV18 and TRBJ2-3; weak D call: TRBD2 (6 bases). This CDR3 has 14 residues. Trimming stripped 3 bases from V and 4 bases from J, with 11 bases between. Germline CDR1 reads KGHSH; CDR2 reads LQKENI. The CDR3 sequence: CASSPLGEADTQYF. CDR3 nucleotides: TGTGCCAGCTCACCTCTCGGGGAGGCAGATACGCAGTATTTT. The variable domain in full, completed from reference TRBV18 and TRBJ2-3, reads NAGVMQNPRHLVRRRGQEARLRCSPMKGHSHVYWYRQLPEEGLKFMVYLQKENIIDESGMPKERFSAEFPKEGPSILRIQQVVRGDSAAYFCASSPLGEADTQYFGPGTRLTVL.

The chain has TRBV30 and TRBJ2-7; TRBD1 aligns across 10 bases. This CDR3 contains 13 residues. The germline gives CDR1 GTSNPN, CDR2 SVGIG (reference sequence). The CDR3 reads CAWGGTGDYEQYF. The CDR3 DNA reads as TGTGCTTGGGGTGGGACAGGGGACTACGAGCAGTACTTC.

A word on this clone: A single base is all that separates this from a far larger clone, so a read error is likely. The chain carries TRBV4-1 and TRBJ2-5; TRBD1 agrees at 7 bases. The better agreement between TRBJ2-7 and the DNA end casts doubt on the J call. The CDR3 is 17 residues long. In germline, CDR1 is MGHRA, CDR2 YSYEKL. The CDR3 region is CASSQGPLTGKSSEQYF. CDR3 DNA sequence: TGCGCCAGCAGCCAAGGTCCCCTGACAGGGAAATCGTCCGAGCAGTACTTC.

This rearrangement joins TRBV7-2 to TRBJ2-7; D may be TRBD2 (5 bases). Germline V lookup: CDR1 SGHTA, CDR2 FQGNSA. V lost 1 base, J lost 2 bases, and 12 bases lay in between. This CDR3 has 15 residues. The chain's CDR3 is CASSLVVGEAYEQYF. CDR3 bases: TGTGCCAGCAGCTTAGTGGTGGGAGAGGCCTACGAGCAGTACTTC.

This clone has a count of ten or more. Other DNA variants within this sample encode the same CDR3. The chain couples TRBV5-4 to TRBJ2-7, with 13 nucleotides matching TRBD2. CDR3 length equals 15 residues. V was pared by 4 bases and J by 7 bases, with 8 bases of the junction left unmatched. Germline CDR1 is SGHNT and CDR2 is YYREEE (reference sequence). The CDR3 region is CASSQGTSGMKEQYF. The CDR3 DNA reads TGTGCCAGCAGCCAAGGGACTAGCGGGATGAAAGAGCAGTACTTC.

Many counts were recorded for this clone. This same CDR3 is encoded by further DNA sequences in the sample. This sequence joins TRBV14 and TRBJ1-2, with D tentatively TRBD1 (6 bases). The CDR3 contains 13 residues. Germline lookup yields CDR1 SGHDN and CDR2 FVKESK. Trimming shortened V by 4 bases and J by 8 bases, and 14 bases separated the two germline ends. The CDR3 nucleotides are TGTGCCAGCAGCCTAGGGGGGACGGGCGGCTACACCTTC. This sequence encodes CASSLGGTGGYTF.

The chain uses TRBV7-2 and TRBJ2-4; 9 bases are shared with TRBD2. This CDR3 contains 15 residues. Germline-derived CDR1 and CDR2 are SGHTA and FQGNSA. J lost 4 bases, V lost 5 bases, and 6 bases had no gene match. The CDR3 loop reads CASSERSGGKNIQYF. The CDR3 DNA reads as TGTGCCAGCAGCGAGCGTAGCGGGGGTAAAAACATTCAGTACTTC.

The V and J genes are TRBV30 and TRBJ1-2, with D possibly being TRBD1 (6 bases). Trimming shortened V by 8 bases and J by 4 bases, and 17 bases separated the two germline ends. Looked up from germline, CDR1 is GTSNPN and CDR2 is SVGIG (reference sequence). The CDR3 is 13 amino acids. Written as DNA, the CDR3 is TGTGCCGGTTCGACAGGCTTAGCCTATGGCTACACCTTC. Its protein product is CAGSTGLAYGYTF.